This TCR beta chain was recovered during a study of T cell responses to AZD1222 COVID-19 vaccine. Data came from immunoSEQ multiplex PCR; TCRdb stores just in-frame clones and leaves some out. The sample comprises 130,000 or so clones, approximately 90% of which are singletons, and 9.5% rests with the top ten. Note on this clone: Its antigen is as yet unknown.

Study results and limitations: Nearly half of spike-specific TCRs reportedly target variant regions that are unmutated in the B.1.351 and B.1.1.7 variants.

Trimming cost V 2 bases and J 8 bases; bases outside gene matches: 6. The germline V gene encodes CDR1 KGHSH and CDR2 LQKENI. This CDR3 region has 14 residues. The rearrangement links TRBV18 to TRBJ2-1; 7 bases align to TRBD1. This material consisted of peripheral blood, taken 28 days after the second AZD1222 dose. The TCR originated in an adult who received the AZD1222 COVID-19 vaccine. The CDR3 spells CASSPGTGEDEQFF. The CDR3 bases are TGTGCCAGCTCACCAGGTACAGGGGAAGATGAGCAGTTCTTC.